This passage covers 4 T cell receptor beta chains from one sample sequenced in a study of T cell responses to AZD1222 COVID-19 vaccine. Repertoires were generated with immunoSEQ multiplex PCR, while TCRdb's copy carries only in-frame clones and drops some. The sample yields roughly 150,000 clones, over 90% seen once. Sequenced material: peripheral blood, taken on day 0 of AZD1222 vaccination. These receptors all stem from an adult in good health.

This clone was observed a single time. The chain uses TRBV23-1 and TRBJ2-7, with unresolved D. TRBV23-1 is an open reading frame whose function is uncertain. This CDR3 contains 12 residues. Trimming took off 1 base at V and 3 bases at J, with 4 bases between the two ends. The CDR3 DNA is TGCGCCAGCAGTCAATATCTCTACGAGCAGTACTTC. Protein sequence: CASSQYLYEQYF.

The count of this clone is one. This sequence joins TRBV6-1 and TRBJ1-1; D uncertain. Germline assignment: CDR1 MNHNS and CDR2 SASEGT. This CDR3 has 15 residues. V was cut by 0 bases and J by 1 base, with 9 bases left in between. The CDR3 sequence is CASSEAQEKNTEAFF. The CDR3 bases are TGTGCCAGCAGTGAAGCGCAAGAGAAGAACACTGAAGCTTTCTTT.

The chain employs TRBV7-9 and TRBJ1-3; tentatively, D is TRBD1 (5 bases). V gave up 1 base and J gave up 2 bases, with 12 bases separating them. Germline assignment: CDR1 SEHNR and CDR2 FQNEAQ (reference sequence). The CDR3 covers 16 residues. This CDR3 is CASSLGSGGTGNTIYF. CDR3 bases: TGTGCCAGCAGCTTAGGATCCGGGGGGACTGGAAACACCATATATTTT.

J is TRBJ2-3 and V is TRBV9, with 7 bases matching TRBD1. The V and J ends lost 2 bases and 6 bases, in that order; junction bases with no gene match: 6. Germline V gene sequence: CDR1 SGDLS, CDR2 YYNGEE. This CDR3 has 14 amino acids. CDR3 protein: CASSVLTGTDTQYF. CDR3 nucleotide sequence: TGTGCCAGCAGCGTCTTGACAGGGACCGATACGCAGTATTTT.